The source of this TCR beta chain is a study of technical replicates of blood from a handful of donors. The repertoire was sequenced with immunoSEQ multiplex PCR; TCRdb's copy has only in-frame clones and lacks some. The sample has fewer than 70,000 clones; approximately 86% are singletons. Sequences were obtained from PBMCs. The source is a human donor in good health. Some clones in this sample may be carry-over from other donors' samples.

CDR3: CAWSPGGNTEAFF. Written as DNA, the CDR3 is TGTGCCTGGAGTCCTGGAGGGAACACTGAAGCTTTCTTT. The V call is TRBV30, the J call TRBJ1-1; D remains ambiguous. The germline gives CDR1 GTSNPN, CDR2 SVGIG (reference sequence). There are 13 residues in the CDR3. The germline V and J ends were trimmed by 2 bases and 1 base, with 8 bases remaining between them.